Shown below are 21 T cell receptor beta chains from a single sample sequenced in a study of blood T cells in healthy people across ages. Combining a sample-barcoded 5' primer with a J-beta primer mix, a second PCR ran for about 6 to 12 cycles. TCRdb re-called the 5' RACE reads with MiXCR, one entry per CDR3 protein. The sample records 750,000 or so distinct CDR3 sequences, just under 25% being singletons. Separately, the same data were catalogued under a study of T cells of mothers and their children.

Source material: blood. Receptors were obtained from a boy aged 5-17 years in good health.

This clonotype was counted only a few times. The CDR3 DNA reads TGTGCCAGCAGCTTAGCGCAGGCCGCCTATGGCTACACCTTC. This codes for CASSLAQAAYGYTF. The rearrangement uses TRBV7-8 and TRBJ1-2; no clear D gene. V was shortened by 0 bases and J by 4 bases, with 9 bases between the two germline ends. The CDR3 extends over 14 amino acids. Per the germline V gene, CDR1 is SGHVS and CDR2 is FQNEAQ.

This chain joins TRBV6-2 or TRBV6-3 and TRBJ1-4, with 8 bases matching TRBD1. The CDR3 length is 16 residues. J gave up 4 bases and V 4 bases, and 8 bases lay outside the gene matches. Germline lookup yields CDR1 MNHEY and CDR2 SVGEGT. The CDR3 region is CASSSIRGRINEKLFF. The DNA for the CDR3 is TGTGCCAGCAGTTCCATCAGGGGGCGGATTAATGAAAAACTGTTTTTT.

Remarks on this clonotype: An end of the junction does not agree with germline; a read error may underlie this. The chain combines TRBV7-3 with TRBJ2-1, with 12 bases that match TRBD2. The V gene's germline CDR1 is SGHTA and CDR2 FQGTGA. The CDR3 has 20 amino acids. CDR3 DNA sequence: TGTGCCAGCAGCTTAAAGGGCGGGCCGGGACTAGCGGGCATTTACAGTGAGCAGTTCTTC. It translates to CASSLKGGPGLAGIYSEQFF. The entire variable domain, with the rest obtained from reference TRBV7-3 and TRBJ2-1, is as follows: GAGVSQTPSNKVTEKGKYVELRCDPISGHTALYWYRQSLGQGPEFLIYFQGTGAADDSGLPNDRFFAVRPEGSVSTLKIQRTERGDSAVYLCASSLKGGPGLAGIYSEQFFGPGTRLTVL.

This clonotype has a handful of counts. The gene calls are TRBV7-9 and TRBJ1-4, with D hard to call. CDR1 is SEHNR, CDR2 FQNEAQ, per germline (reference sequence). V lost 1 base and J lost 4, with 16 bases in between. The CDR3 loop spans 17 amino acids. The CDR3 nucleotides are TGTGCCAGCAGCTTAGTTTCTTGGGGTAGCAGTAATGAAAAACTGTTTTTT. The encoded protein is CASSLVSWGSSNEKLFF.

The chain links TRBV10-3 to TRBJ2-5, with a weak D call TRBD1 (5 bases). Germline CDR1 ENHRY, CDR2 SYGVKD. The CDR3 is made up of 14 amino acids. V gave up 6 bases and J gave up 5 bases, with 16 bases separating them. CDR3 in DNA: TGTGCCATCAGCGGCCCAGGGATCGTGGAGACCCAGTACTTC. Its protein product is CAISGPGIVETQYF.

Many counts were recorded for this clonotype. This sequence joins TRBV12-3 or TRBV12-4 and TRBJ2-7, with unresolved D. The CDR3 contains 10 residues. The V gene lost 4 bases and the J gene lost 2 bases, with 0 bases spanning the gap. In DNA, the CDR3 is TGTGCCAGCAGTTCCTACGAGCAGTACTTC. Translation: CASSSYEQYF.

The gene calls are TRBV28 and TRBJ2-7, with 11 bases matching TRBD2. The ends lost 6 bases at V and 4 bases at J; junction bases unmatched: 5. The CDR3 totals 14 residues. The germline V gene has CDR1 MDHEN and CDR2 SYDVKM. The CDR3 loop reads CASRSSGRYYEQYF. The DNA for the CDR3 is TGTGCCAGCAGATCTAGCGGGAGGTATTACGAGCAGTACTTC.

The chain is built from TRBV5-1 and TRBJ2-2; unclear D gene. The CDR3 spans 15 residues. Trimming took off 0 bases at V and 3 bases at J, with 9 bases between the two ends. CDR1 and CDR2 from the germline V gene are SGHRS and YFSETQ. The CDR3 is CASSLAPVDTGELFF. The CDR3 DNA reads TGCGCCAGCAGCTTGGCCCCTGTTGACACCGGGGAGCTGTTTTTT.

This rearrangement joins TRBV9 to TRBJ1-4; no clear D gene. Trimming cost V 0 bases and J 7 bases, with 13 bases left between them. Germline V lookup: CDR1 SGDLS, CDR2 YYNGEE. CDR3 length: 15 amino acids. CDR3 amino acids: CASSVEGRPSEKLFF. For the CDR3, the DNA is TGTGCCAGCAGCGTAGAGGGTCGTCCTAGTGAAAAACTGTTTTTT.

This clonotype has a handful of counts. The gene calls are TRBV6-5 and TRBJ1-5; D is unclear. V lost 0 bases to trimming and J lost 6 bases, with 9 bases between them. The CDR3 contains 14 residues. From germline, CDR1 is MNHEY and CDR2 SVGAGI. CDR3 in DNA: TGTGCCAGCAGTTACTCGATCACGGTTCAGCCCCAGCATTTT. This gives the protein CASSYSITVQPQHF.

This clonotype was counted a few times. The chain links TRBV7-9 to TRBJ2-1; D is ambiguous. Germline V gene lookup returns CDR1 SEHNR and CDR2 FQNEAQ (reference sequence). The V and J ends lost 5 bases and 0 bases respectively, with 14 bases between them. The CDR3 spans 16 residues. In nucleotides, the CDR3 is TGTGCCAGCAGCCGAGTGACGGTTAGCTCCTACAATGAGCAGTTCTTC. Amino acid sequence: CASSRVTVSSYNEQFF.

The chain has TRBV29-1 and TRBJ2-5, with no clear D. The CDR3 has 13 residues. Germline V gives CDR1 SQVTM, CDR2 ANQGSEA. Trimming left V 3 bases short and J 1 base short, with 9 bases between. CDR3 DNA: TGCAGCGTTGATGAAAACAGCCAAGAGACCCAGTACTTC. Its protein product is CSVDENSQETQYF.

The CDR3 nucleotides read TGCAGTACCCACCTCGGGGGGCTAGATACGCAGTATTTT. Its protein product is CSTHLGGLDTQYF. This rearrangement joins TRBV20-1 to TRBJ2-3, with a weak D call TRBD2 (7 bases). The CDR3 runs 13 residues. Trimming left V 8 bases short and J 5 bases short, with 17 bases between. CDR1 and CDR2 (germline): DFQATT, SNEGSKA (reference sequence).

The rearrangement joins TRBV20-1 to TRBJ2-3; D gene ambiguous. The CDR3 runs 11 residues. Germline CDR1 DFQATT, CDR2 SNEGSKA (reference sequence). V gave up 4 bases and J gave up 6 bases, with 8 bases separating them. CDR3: CSATPEDTQYF. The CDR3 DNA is TGCAGTGCTACCCCAGAGGATACGCAGTATTTT.

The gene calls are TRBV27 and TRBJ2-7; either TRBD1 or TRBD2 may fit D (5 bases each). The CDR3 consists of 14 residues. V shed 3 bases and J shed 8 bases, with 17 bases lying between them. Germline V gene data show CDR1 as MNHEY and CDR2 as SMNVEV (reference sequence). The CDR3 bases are TGTGCCAGCAGTTTCTCACCGGGACCCTCTAAGCAGTACTTC. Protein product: CASSFSPGPSKQYF.

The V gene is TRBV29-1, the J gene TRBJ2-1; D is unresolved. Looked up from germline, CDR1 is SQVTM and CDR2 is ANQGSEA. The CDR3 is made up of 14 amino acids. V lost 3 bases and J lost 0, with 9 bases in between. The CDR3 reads CSVDDISSYNEQFF. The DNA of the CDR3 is TGCAGCGTTGATGATATTAGCTCCTACAATGAGCAGTTCTTC.

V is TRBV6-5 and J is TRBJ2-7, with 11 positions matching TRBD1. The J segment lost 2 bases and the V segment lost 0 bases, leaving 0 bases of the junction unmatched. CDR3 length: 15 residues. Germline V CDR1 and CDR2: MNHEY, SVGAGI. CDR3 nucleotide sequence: TGTGCCAGCAGTTACTCGGGACAGGGGGCCTACGAGCAGTACTTC. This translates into CASSYSGQGAYEQYF.

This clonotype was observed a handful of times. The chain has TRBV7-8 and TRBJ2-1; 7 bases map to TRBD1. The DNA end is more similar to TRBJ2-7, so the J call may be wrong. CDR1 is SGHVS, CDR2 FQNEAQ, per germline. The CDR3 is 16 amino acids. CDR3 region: CASSLVDRAEVGEQYF. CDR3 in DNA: TGTGCCAGCAGCTTAGTCGACAGGGCAGAGGTTGGCGAGCAGTACTTC.

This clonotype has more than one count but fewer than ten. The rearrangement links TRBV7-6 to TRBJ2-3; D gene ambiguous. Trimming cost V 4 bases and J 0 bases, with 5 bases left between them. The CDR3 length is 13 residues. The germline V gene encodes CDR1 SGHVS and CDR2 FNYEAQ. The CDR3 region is CASSWPSTDTQYF. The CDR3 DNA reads TGTGCCAGCAGCTGGCCGAGCACAGATACGCAGTATTTT.

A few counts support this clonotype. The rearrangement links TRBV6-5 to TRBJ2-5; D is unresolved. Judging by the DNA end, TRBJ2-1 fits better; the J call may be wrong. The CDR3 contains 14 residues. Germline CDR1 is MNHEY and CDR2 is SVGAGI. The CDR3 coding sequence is TGTGCCAGCAGTTACGGCCTCGGATACAATGAGCAGTTCTTC. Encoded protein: CASSYGLGYNEQFF.

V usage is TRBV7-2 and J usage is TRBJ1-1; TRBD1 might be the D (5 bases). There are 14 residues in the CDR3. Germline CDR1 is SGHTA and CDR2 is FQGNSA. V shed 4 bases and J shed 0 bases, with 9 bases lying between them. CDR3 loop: CASSSTAMNTEAFF. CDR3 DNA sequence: TGTGCCAGCAGCTCGACAGCGATGAACACTGAAGCTTTCTTT.